The clone carrying this T cell receptor beta chain was seen a few times. Antigen specificity is unknown. Germline V lookup: CDR1 MNHEY, CDR2 SMNVEV (reference sequence). The CDR3 is 13 residues long. The ends were cut back, 6 bases at V and 8 bases at J, with 13 bases in the middle. PCR amplification relied on 60 Vbeta primers (plus 13 Jbeta primers). Sequencing was performed with immunoSEQ multiplex PCR; in TCRdb, only in-frame clones are kept and a portion is missing. The sample shows over 150,000 clones, about 80% of them seen only once. This sample is part of a study of cytomegalovirus exposure and HLA in healthy donors. Study-level findings and limits: Later, TCR association rates were found to vary by HLA locus, highest for DRB1 and lowest for HLA-C.

The chain recombines TRBV27 with TRBJ1-4; a weak D match, TRBD1 (6 bases). This clonotype originated in a boy younger than 18 in good health and CMV-seronegative. Specimen: PBMCs. CDR3 amino acids: CASSHRAREKLFF. The CDR3 DNA is TGTGCCAGCAGCCACAGGGCCCGGGAAAAACTGTTTTTT.